This T cell receptor (beta chain) was captured in a study of OX40 agonist ivuxolimab in advanced cancers. Overall study context: The patients received agonistic anti-OX40 (CD134) antibody ivuxolimab. Prior anti-PD-1, anti-PD-L1 or anti-CTLA-4 therapy did not bar entry, and more than 35% had some. The study, taken as a whole, reports: Fewer expanded clones were found on average in CD4+ than in CD8+ T cells. The study did not work out the antigen specificity of the expanded peripheral T cells.

V lost 4 bases to trimming and J lost 1 base, with 10 bases between them. Germline V gene sequence: CDR1 SGHRS, CDR2 YFSETQ. The CDR3 covers 14 residues. The protocol was immunoSEQ multiplex PCR, while the TCRdb copy is restricted to in-frame clones and leaves out a portion. The data contain 20,000 to 25,000 clones, around 84% of them seen just once; the ten biggest clones take up about 16%. Concerning this clone: Its target is not known.

Sequencing was performed on CD4+ or CD8+ T cells sorted from blood, taken in a trial of the OX40 agonist ivuxolimab. The origin of this receptor is an adult with an advanced solid tumor such as melanoma, head and neck, liver or kidney cancer. This chain connects TRBV5-1 to TRBJ2-3; D possibly uses TRBD1 or TRBD2 (6 bases each). CDR3 amino acids: CASSPEGGTDTQYF. CDR3 DNA sequence: TGCGCCAGCAGCCCGGAGGGGGGCACAGATACGCAGTATTTT. Together with reference TRBV5-1 and TRBJ2-3, the CDR3 gives the full variable domain: KAGVTQTPRYLIKTRGQQVTLSCSPISGHRSVSWYQQTPGQGLQFLFEYFSETQRNKGNFPGRFSGRQFSNSRSEMNVSTLELGDSALYLCASSPEGGTDTQYFGPGTRLTVL.